This TCR beta chain was identified during a study of T cells in Graves' hyperthyroidism and ophthalmopathy. Template material for amplifying TCR beta CDR3 regions consisted of RNA transcripts. When the TCR CDR3 underwent first-round RT-PCR, the HTBI primer set was used. TCRdb reprocessed the multiplex PCR reads via MiXCR and lists one record per CDR3 protein. Of 600,000 to 850,000 distinct CDR3 sequences in the sample, about 19% were seen once. CDR3 length: 17 amino acids. Germline assignment: CDR1 DFQATT and CDR2 SNEGSKA (reference sequence). With V trimmed by 8 bases and J by 5 bases, 18 bases remained unmatched. Uncontrolled infection, other autoimmune disease, pregnancy or lactation excluded patients. This clonotype was found a few times.

Sequencing used blood. The rearrangement links TRBV20-1 to TRBJ1-4, with 9 bases identical to TRBD1. The sequence was obtained from a woman aged 45-59 years with Graves' hyperthyroidism that later progressed to Graves' ophthalmopathy. CDR3 loop: CSIGPQNRDRVNEKLFF. The CDR3 coding sequence is TGCAGTATCGGCCCCCAAAACCGGGACAGGGTGAATGAAAAACTGTTTTTT.